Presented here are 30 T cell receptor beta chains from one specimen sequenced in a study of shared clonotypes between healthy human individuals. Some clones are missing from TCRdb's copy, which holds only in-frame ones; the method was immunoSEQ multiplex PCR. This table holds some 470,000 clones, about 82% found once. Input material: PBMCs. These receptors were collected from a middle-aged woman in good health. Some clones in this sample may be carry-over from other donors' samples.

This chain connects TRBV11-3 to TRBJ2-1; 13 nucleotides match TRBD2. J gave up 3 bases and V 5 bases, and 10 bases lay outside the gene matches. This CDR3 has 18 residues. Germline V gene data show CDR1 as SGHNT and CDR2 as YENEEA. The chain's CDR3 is CASSPPGLAGSGYNEQFF. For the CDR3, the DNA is TGTGCCAGCAGCCCCCCGGGACTAGCGGGATCAGGCTACAATGAGCAGTTCTTC.

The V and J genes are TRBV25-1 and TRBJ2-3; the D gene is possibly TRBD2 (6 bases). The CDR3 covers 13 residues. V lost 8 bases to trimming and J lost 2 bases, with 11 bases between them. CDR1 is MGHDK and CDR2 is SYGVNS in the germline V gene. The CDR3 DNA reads TGTGCCAGCGGGGACTCCTACACAGATACGCAGTATTTT. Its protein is CASGDSYTDTQYF.

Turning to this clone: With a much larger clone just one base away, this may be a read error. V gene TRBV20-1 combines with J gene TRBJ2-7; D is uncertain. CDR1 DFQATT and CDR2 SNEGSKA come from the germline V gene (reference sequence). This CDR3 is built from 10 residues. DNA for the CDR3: TGCAGTGCTGGCTACTACGAGCAGCACTTC. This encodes CSAGYYEQHF.

The CDR3: CASSADGMNTEAFF. Here the CDR3 DNA reads TGTGCCAGCAGCGCGGACGGCATGAACACTGAAGCTTTCTTT. This chain connects TRBV9 to TRBJ1-1; D uncertain. V gave up 3 bases and J gave up 0 bases, with 9 bases separating them. The CDR3 extends over 14 amino acids. Germline CDR1 reads SGDLS; CDR2 reads YYNGEE.

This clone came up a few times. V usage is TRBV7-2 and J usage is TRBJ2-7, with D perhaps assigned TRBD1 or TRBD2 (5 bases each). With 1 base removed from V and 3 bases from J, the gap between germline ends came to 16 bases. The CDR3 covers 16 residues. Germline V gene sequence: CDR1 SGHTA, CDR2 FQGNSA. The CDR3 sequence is CASSLVGTGIHYEQYF. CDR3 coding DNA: TGTGCCAGCAGCTTAGTTGGGACCGGTATCCACTACGAGCAGTACTTC.

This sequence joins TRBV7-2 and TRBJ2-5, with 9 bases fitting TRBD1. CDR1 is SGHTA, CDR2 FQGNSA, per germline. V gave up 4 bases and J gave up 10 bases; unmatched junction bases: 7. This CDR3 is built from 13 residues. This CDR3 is CASSSGGQGRQYF. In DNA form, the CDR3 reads TGTGCCAGCAGCTCGGGCGGACAGGGGCGCCAGTACTTC.

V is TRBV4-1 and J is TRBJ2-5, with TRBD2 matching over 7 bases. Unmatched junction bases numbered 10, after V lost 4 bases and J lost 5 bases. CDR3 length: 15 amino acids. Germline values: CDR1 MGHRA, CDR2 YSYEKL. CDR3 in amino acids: CASSLMGLKQETQYF. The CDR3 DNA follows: TGCGCCAGCAGCCTGATGGGACTAAAACAGGAGACCCAGTACTTC.

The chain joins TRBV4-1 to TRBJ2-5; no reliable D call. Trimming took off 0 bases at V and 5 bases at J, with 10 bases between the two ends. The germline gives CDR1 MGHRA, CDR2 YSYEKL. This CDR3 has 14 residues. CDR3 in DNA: TGCGCCAGCAGCCAAGATCGGCCCGGGGAGACCCAGTACTTC. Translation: CASSQDRPGETQYF.

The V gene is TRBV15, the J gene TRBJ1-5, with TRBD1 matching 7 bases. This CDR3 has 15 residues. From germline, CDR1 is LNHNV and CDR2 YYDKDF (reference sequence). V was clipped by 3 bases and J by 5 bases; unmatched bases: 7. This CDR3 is CATSRGGTEYQPQHF. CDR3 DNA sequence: TGTGCCACCAGCAGGGGTGGGACAGAGTATCAGCCCCAGCATTTT. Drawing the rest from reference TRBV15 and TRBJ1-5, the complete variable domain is DAMVIQNPRYQVTQFGKPVTLSCSQTLNHNVMYWYQQKSSQAPKLLFHYYDKDFNNEADTPDNFQSRRPNTSFCFLDIRSPGLGDTAMYLCATSRGGTEYQPQHFGDGTRLSIL.

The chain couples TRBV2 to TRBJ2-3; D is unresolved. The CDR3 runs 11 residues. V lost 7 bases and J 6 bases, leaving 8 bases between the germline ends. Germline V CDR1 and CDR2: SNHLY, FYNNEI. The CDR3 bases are TGTGCCAGCACCACGAAGGATACGCAGTATTTT. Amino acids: CASTTKDTQYF.

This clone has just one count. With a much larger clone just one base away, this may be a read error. This CDR3 reads CAGADTEAFF. The CDR3 region has the DNA TGTGCCGGGGCGGACACTGAAGCTTTCTTT. The chain couples TRBV30 to TRBJ1-1; TRBD1 might be the D (5 bases). Germline values: CDR1 GTSNPN, CDR2 SVGIG (reference sequence). Trimming removed 8 bases from V and 3 bases from J, with 7 bases in between. The CDR3 spans 10 residues.

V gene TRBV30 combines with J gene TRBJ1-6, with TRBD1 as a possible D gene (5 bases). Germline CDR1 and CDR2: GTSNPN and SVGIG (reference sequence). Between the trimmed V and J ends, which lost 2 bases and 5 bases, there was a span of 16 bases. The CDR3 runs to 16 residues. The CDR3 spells CAWSIGAGANNSPLHF. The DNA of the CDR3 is TGTGCCTGGAGTATCGGGGCAGGTGCCAATAATTCACCCCTCCACTTT.

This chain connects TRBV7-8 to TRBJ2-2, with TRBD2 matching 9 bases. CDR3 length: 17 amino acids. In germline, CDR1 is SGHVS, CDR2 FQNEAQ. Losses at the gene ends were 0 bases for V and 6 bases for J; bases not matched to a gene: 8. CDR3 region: CASSLATSGLIAGELFF. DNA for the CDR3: TGTGCCAGCAGCTTAGCGACTAGCGGATTAATAGCCGGGGAGCTGTTTTTT.

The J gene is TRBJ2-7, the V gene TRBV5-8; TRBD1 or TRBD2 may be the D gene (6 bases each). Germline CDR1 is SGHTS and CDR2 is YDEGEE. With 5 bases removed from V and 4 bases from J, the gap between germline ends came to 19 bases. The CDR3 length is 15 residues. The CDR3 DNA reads TGTGCCAGCAGTTATGATGGGGGGCGAAGGTACGAGCAGTACTTC. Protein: CASSYDGGRRYEQYF.

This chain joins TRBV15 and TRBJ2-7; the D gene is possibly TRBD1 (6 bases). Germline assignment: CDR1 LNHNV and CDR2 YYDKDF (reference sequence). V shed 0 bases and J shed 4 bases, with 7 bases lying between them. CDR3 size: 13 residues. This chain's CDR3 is CATSREGGYEQYF. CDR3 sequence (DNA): TGTGCCACCAGCAGAGAAGGGGGTTACGAGCAGTACTTC.

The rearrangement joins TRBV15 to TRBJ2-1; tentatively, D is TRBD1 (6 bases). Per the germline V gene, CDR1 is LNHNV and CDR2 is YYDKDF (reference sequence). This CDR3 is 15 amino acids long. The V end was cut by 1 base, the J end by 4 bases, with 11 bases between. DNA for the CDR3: TGTGCCACCAGCAGAGTTCAGGGGCCGTACAATGAGCAGTTCTTC. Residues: CATSRVQGPYNEQFF. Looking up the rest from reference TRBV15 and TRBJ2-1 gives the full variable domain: DAMVIQNPRYQVTQFGKPVTLSCSQTLNHNVMYWYQQKSSQAPKLLFHYYDKDFNNEADTPDNFQSRRPNTSFCFLDIRSPGLGDTAMYLCATSRVQGPYNEQFFGPGTRLTVL.

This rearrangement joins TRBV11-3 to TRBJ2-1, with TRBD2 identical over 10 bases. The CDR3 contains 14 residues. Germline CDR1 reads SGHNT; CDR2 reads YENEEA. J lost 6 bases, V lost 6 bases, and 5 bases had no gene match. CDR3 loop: CASSPSGRGNEQFF. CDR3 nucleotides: TGTGCCAGCAGTCCCAGCGGGAGGGGCAATGAGCAGTTCTTC. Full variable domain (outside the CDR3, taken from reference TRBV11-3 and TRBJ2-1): EAGVVQSPRYKIIEKKQPVAFWCNPISGHNTLYWYLQNLGQGPELLIRYENEEAVDDSQLPKDRFSAERLKGVDSTLKIQPAELGDSAVYLCASSPSGRGNEQFFGPGTRLTVL.

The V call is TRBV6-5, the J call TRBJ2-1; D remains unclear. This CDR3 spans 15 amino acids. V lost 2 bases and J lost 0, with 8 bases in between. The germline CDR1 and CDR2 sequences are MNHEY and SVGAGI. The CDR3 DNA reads TGTGCCAGCAGTTACGGCACCTCCTCCTACAATGAGCAGTTCTTC. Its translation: CASSYGTSSYNEQFF.

The CDR3, as DNA: TGTGCCCTACAAACGGGACAGGGGGCTCGCGAGTACGAGCAGTACTTC. It specifies CALQTGQGAREYEQYF. This sequence joins TRBV30 and TRBJ2-7; TRBD1 matches 12 bases. The germline CDR1 and CDR2 sequences are GTSNPN and SVGIG (reference sequence). The CDR3 sequence is 16 residues long. Trimming took 8 bases from V and 4 from J; bases not matched to a gene: 15.

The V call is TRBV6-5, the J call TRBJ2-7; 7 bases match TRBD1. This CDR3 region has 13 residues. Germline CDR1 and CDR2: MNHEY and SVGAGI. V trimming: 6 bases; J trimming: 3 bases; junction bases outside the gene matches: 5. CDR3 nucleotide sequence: TGTGCCAGCAGCAAAGGGACAGACTACGAGCAGTACTTC. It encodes CASSKGTDYEQYF.

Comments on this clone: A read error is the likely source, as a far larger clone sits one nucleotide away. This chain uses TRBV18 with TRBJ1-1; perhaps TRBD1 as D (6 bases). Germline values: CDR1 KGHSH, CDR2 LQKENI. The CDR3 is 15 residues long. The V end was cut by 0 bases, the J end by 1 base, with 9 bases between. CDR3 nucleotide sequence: TGTGCCAGCTCACCACCGAGGGGACAGAACACTGAAGCTTTCTTT. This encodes CASSPPRGQNTEAFF. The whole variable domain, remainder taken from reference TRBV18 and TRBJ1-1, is NAGVMQNPRHLVRRRGQEARLRCSPMKGHSHVYWYRQLPEEGLKFMVYLQKENIIDESGMPKERFSAEFPKEGPSILRIQQVVRGDSAAYFCASSPPRGQNTEAFFGQGTRLTVV.

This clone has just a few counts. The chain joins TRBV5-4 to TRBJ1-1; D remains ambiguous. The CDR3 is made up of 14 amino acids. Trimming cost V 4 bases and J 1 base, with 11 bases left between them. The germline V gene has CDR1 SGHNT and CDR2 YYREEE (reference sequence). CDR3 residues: CASSPGRPNTEAFF. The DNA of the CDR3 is TGTGCCAGCAGCCCGGGCAGGCCGAACACTGAAGCTTTCTTT.

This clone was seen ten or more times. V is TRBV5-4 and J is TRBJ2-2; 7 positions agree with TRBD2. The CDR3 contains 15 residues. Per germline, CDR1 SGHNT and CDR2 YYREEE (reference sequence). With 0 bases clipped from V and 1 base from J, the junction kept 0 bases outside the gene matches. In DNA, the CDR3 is TGTGCCAGCAGCTTGGCTAGCGGGAACACCGGGGAGCTGTTTTTT. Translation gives CASSLASGNTGELFF.

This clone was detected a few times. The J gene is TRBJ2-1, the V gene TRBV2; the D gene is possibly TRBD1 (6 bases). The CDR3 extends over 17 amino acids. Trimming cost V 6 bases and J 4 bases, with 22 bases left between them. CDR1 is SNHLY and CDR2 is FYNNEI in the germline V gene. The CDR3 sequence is CASSPIDWAGEYNEQFF. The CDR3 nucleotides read TGTGCCAGCAGCCCCATAGACTGGGCAGGGGAGTACAATGAGCAGTTCTTC.

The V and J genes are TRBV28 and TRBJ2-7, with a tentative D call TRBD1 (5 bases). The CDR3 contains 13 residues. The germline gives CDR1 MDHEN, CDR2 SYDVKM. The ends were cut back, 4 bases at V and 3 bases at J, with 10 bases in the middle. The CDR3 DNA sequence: TGTGCCAGCAGTTGGACAACCTTCTACGAGCAGTACTTC. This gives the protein CASSWTTFYEQYF.

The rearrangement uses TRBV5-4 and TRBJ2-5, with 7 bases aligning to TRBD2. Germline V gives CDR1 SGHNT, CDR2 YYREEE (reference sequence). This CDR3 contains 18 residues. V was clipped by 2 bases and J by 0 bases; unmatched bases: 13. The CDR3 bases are TGTGCCAGCAGCTTTCCGTCGGCTAGCGGAGGGTACCAAGAGACCCAGTACTTC. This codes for CASSFPSASGGYQETQYF.

The CDR3 spells CASSLDYDNEQFF. Written as DNA, the CDR3 is TGTGCCAGCAGCCTGGACTACGACAATGAGCAGTTCTTC. This chain connects TRBV7-3 to TRBJ2-1, with D possibly being TRBD2 (6 bases). Trimming cost V 5 bases and J 5 bases, with 10 bases left between them. The CDR3 contains 13 residues. Per the germline V gene, CDR1 is SGHTA and CDR2 is FQGTGA. Looking up the rest from reference TRBV7-3 and TRBJ2-1 gives the full variable domain: GAGVSQTPSNKVTEKGKYVELRCDPISGHTALYWYRQSLGQGPEFLIYFQGTGAADDSGLPNDRFFAVRPEGSVSTLKIQRTERGDSAVYLCASSLDYDNEQFFGPGTRLTVL.

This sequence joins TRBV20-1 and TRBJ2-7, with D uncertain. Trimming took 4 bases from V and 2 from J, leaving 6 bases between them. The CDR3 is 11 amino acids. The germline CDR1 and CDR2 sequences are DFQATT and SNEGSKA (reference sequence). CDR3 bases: TGCAGTGCTAATCTCCCCTACGAGCAGTACTTC. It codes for CSANLPYEQYF.

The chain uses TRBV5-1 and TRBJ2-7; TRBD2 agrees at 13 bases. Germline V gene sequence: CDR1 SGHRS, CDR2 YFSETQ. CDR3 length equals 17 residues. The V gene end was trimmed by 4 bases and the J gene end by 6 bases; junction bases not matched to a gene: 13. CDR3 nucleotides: TGCGCCAGCAGCGGGACTAGCGGGAAGAAGACGGGGTGCGAGCAGTACTTC. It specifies CASSGTSGKKTGCEQYF.

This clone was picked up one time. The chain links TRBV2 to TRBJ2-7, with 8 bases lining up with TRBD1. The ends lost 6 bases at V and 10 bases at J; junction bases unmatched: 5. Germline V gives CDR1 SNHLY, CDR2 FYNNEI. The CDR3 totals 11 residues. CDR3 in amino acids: CASSVGQGQYF. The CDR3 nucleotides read TGTGCCAGCAGCGTAGGACAGGGCCAGTACTTC.